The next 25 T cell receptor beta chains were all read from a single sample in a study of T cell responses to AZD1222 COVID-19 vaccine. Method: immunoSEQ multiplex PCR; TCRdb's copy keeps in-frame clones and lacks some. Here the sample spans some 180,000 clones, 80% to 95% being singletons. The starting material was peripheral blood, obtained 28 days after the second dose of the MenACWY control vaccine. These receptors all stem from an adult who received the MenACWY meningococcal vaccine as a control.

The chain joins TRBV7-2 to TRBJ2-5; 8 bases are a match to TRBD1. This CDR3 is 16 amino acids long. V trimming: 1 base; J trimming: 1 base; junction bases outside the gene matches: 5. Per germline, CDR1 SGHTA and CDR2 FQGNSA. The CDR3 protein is CASSLGPGQGQETQYF. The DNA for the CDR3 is TGTGCCAGCAGCTTAGGACCTGGACAGGGCCAAGAGACCCAGTACTTC.

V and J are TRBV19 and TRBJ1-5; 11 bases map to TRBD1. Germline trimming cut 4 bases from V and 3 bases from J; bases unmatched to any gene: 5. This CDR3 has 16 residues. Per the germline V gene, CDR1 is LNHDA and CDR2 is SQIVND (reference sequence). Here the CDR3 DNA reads TGTGCCAGTAGTACCCGGACAGGGGGCCCCAATCAGCCCCAGCATTTT. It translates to CASSTRTGGPNQPQHF.

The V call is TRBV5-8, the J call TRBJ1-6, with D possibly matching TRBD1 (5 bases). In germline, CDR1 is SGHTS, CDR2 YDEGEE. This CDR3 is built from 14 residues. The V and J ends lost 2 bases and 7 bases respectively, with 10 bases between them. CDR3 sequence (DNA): TGTGCCAGCAGCTTCGGGGGACCGAATTCACCCCTCCACTTT. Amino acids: CASSFGGPNSPLHF. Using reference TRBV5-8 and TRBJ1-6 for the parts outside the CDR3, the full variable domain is EAGVTQSPTHLIKTRGQQATLRCSPISGHTSVYWYQQALGLGLQFLLWYDEGEERNRGNFPPRFSGRQFPNYSSELNVNALELEDSALYLCASSFGGPNSPLHFGNGTRLTVT.

CDR3 in DNA: TGCGCCAGCAGCACGGATAGATATAATTCACCCCTCCACTTT. The encoded protein is CASSTDRYNSPLHF. V is TRBV4-3 and J is TRBJ1-6; D not resolved. V was trimmed by 5 bases and J by 4 bases, leaving 9 bases between them. Germline V gene lookup returns CDR1 LGHNA and CDR2 YSLEER. The CDR3 consists of 14 residues.

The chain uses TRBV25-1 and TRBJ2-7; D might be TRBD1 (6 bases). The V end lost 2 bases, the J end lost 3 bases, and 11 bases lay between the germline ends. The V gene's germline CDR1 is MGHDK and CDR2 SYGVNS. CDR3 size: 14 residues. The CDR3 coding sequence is TGTGCCAGCAGTGAAGGACAGAGCAACTACGAGCAGTACTTC. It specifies CASSEGQSNYEQYF.

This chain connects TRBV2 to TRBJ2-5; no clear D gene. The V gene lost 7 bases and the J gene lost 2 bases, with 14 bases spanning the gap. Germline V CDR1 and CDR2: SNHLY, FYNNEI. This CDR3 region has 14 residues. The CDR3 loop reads CASKETVPQETQYF. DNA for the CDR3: TGTGCCAGCAAGGAAACAGTACCGCAAGAGACCCAGTACTTC.

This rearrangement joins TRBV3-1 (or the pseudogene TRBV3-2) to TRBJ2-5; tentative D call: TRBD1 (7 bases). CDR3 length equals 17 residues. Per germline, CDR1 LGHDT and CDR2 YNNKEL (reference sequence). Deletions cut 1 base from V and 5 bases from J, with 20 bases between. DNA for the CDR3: TGTGCCAGCAGCCAAGGTGCCTTCGACAGGGCGGGGGAGACCCAGTACTTC. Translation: CASSQGAFDRAGETQYF.

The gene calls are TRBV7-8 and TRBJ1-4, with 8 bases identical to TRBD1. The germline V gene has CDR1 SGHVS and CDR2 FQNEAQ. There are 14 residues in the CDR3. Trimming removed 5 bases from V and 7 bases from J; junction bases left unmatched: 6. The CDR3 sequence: CASSADRGFEKLFF. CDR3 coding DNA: TGTGCCAGCAGCGCAGACAGGGGTTTTGAAAAACTGTTTTTT.

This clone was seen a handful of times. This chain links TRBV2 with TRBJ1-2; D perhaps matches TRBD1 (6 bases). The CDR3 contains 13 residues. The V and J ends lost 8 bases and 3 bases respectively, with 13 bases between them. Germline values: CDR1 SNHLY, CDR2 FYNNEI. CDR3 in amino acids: CASAGGMDYGYTF. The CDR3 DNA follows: TGTGCCAGCGCGGGGGGCATGGACTATGGCTACACCTTC.

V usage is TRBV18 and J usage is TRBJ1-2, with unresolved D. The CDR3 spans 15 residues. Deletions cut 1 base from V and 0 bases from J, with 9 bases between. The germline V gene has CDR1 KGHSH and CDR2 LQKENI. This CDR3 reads CASSPLAVANYGYTF. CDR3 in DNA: TGTGCCAGCTCACCACTGGCGGTCGCTAACTATGGCTACACCTTC.

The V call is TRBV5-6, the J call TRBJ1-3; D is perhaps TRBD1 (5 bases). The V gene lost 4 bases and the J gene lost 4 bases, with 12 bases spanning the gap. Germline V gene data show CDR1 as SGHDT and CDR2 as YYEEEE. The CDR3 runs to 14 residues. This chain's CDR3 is CASSEGRRGNTIYF. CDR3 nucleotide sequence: TGTGCCAGCAGCGAGGGGAGAAGAGGAAACACCATATATTTT. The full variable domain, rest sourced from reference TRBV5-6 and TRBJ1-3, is DAGVTQSPTHLIKTRGQQVTLRCSPKSGHDTVSWYQQALGQGPQFIFQYYEEEERQRGNFPDRFSGHQFPNYSSELNVNALLLGDSALYLCASSEGRRGNTIYFGEGSWLTVV.

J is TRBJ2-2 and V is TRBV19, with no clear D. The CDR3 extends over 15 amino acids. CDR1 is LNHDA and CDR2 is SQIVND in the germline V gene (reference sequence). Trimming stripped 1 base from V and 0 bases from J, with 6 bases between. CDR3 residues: CASSIGTANTGELFF. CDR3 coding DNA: TGTGCCAGTAGTATAGGTACAGCGAACACCGGGGAGCTGTTTTTT.

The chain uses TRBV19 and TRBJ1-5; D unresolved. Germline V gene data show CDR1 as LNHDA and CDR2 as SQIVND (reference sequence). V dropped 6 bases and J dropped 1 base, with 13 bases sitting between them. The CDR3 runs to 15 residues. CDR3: CASRDRAGSNQPQHF. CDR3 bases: TGTGCCAGTAGAGATAGGGCGGGAAGCAATCAGCCCCAGCATTTT.

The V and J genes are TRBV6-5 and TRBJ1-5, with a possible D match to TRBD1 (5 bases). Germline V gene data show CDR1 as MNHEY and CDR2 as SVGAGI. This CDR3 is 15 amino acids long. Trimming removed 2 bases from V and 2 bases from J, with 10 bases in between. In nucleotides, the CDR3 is TGTGCCAGCAGTTACAGGGGCGGTGGCAATCAGCCCCAGCATTTT. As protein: CASSYRGGGNQPQHF.

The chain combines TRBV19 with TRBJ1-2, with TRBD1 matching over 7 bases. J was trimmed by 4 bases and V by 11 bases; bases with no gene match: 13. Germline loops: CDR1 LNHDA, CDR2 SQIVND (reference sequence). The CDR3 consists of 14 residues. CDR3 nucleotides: TGTGCCTCCTTGGAGAGGGGGCGACCCTATGGCTACACCTTC. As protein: CASLERGRPYGYTF.

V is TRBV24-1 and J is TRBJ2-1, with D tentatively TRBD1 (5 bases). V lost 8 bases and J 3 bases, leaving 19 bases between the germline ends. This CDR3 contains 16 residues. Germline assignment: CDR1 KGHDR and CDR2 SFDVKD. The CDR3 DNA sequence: TGTGCCACCACAACATCACGCCAGGGTAACTACAATGAGCAGTTCTTC. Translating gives CATTTSRQGNYNEQFF.

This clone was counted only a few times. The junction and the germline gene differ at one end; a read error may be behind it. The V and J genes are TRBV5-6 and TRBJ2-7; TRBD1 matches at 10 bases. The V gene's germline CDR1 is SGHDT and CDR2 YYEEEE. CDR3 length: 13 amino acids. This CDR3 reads CASSLSPGTGVQF. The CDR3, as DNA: TGTGCCAGCAGCTTGAGCCCCGGGACAGGGGTTCAGTTC.

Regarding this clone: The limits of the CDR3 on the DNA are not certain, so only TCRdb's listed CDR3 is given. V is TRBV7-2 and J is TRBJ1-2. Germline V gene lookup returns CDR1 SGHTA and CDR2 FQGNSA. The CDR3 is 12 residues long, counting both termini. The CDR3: CASSFFGAGYTF.

The CDR3 nucleotides are TGTGCCAGCAGTGGAGCGAGCTTCCGAGAGGGGGGCGAAGCTTTCTTT. Translated, it gives CASSGASFREGGEAFF. This chain links TRBV28 with TRBJ1-1; tentative D call: TRBD1 (6 bases). The V gene lost 5 bases and the J gene lost 8 bases, with 24 bases spanning the gap. The germline gives CDR1 MDHEN, CDR2 SYDVKM. The CDR3 spans 16 residues.

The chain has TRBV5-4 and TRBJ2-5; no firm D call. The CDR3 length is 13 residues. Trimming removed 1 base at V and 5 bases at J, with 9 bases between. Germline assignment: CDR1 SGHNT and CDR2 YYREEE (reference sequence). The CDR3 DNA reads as TGTGCCAGCAGCTTGTACCTAGGGGAGACCCAGTACTTC. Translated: CASSLYLGETQYF.

The CDR3 sequence is CASSEGLRGYTF. CDR3 nucleotide sequence: TGTGCCAGCAGTGAAGGGCTGAGGGGCTACACCTTC. The chain couples TRBV6-1 to TRBJ1-2; D is undetermined. The V gene lost 1 base and the J gene lost 8 bases, with 8 bases spanning the gap. CDR3 length: 12 amino acids. CDR1 is MNHNS, CDR2 SASEGT, per germline.

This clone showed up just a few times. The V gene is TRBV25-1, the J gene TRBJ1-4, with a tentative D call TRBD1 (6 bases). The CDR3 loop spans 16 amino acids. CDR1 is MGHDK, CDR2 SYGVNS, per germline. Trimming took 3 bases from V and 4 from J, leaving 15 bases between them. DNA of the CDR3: TGTGCCAGCAGTGATCTTGGCTCCAGGGGTAATGAAAAACTGTTTTTT. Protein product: CASSDLGSRGNEKLFF.

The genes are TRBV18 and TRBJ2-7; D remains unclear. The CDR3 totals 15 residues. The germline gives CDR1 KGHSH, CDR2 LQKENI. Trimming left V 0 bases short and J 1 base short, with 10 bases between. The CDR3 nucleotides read TGTGCCAGCTCACCACCGTTAGCCAGGTCCTACGAGCAGTACTTC. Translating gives CASSPPLARSYEQYF.

Here the CDR3 reads CAWSHGRGNTEAFF. Here the CDR3 DNA reads TGTGCCTGGAGTCACGGACGGGGAAACACTGAAGCTTTCTTT. V usage is TRBV30 and J usage is TRBJ1-1; D is uncertain. The V end lost 2 bases, the J end lost 2 bases, and 12 bases lay between the germline ends. The CDR3 runs 14 residues. CDR1 is GTSNPN, CDR2 SVGIG, per germline (reference sequence). The whole variable domain, filled in from reference TRBV30 and TRBJ1-1, reads SQTIHQWPATLVQPVGSPLSLECTVEGTSNPNLYWYRQAAGRGLQLLFYSVGIGQISSEVPQNLSASRPQDRQFILSSKKLLLSDSGFYLCAWSHGRGNTEAFFGQGTRLTVV.

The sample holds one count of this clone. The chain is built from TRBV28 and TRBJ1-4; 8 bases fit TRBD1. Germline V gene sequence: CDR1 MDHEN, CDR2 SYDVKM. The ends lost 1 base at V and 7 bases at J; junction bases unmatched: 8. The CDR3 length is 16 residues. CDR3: CASSLLAQQGGEKLFF. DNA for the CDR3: TGTGCCAGCAGTTTATTGGCCCAACAGGGGGGTGAAAAACTGTTTTTT.